These 23 T cell receptor beta chains share one sample of origin, sequenced in a study of tumor-infiltrating lymphocytes in primary liver carcinoma. From 500 ng total RNA, TCR beta cDNA was generated with a primer in the constant region. Three rounds of nested multiplex PCR with slightly modified ARM-PCR produced TCR beta libraries. Forward primers for TRBV1-TRBV30 and a C-beta reverse primer served the first two PCR rounds, at approximately 10 cycles each. TCRdb re-analysed the multiplex PCR reads in MiXCR, keeping a single row per CDR3 protein. Among fewer than 350,000 distinct CDR3 sequences listed, approximately 65% were seen once. In addition to blood RNA drawn from unsorted whole blood, germline DNA was extracted. The specimen was peripheral blood. The receptors were sampled from a man in his forties with primary liver carcinoma and hepatitis B virus infection.

Concerning this clonotype: Possible read error: a much larger clone is one base away. The chain employs TRBV10-2 and TRBJ2-5, with TRBD2 matching 14 bases. After removal of 0 bases from V and 9 bases from J, the junction contained 15 bases not matched to a gene. Germline CDR1 is WSHSY and CDR2 is SAAADI. This CDR3 region has 19 residues. This CDR3 reads CASSESTGGTSGRREAQYF. The CDR3 DNA is TGCGCCAGCAGTGAGTCGACGGGAGGGACTAGCGGGAGAAGGGAGGCCCAGTACTTC.

With regard to this clonotype: A read error may produce the germline difference seen at one junction end. The rearrangement uses TRBV12-3 or TRBV12-4 and TRBJ2-5; tentatively, D is TRBD2 (6 bases). The CDR3 consists of 16 residues. The CDR3 DNA reads as TGTGTCAGCAGTTTAATTTCGGGAGTGACCCAAGAGACCCAGTACTTC. Its translation: CVSSLISGVTQETQYF.

This clonotype was observed a handful of times. A much larger clone is a single base away; this may be a read error. J is TRBJ2-5 and V is TRBV6-5; weak D call: TRBD2 (6 bases). The germline V gene encodes CDR1 MNHEY and CDR2 SVGAGI. This CDR3 is 13 amino acids long. V was pared by 5 bases and J by 7 bases, with 14 bases between. The CDR3 sequence: CASSPPGTGTQYF. CDR3 DNA: TGTGCCAGCAGTCCTCCGGGGACTGGGACCCAGTACTTC.

In the case of this clonotype: This may come from a read error, since a much larger clone is one base off. The chain joins TRBV4-3 to TRBJ2-2; D possibly matches TRBD1 or TRBD2 (6 bases each). The germline CDR1 and CDR2 sequences are LGHNA and YSLEER. The CDR3 totals 16 residues. CDR3 bases: TGCACCAGCAGCCAATGGGGGGCGCTTAGCACCGGGGAGCTGTTTTTT. Translation: CTSSQWGALSTGELFF.

CDR3 residues: CTSSPGTGNYNEQFF. The CDR3 DNA reads TGTACTAGCAGCCCCGGGACTGGCAACTACAATGAGCAGTTCTTC. J is TRBJ2-1 and V is TRBV11-2; D perhaps matches TRBD2 (6 bases). The V gene's germline CDR1 is SGHAT and CDR2 FQNNGV. The CDR3 sequence is 15 residues long.

V usage is TRBV7-9 and J usage is TRBJ2-1; TRBD2 might be the D (5 bases). This CDR3 spans 14 amino acids. V was pared by 1 base and J by 7 bases, with 11 bases between. CDR1 is SEHNR and CDR2 is FQNEAQ in the germline V gene (reference sequence). The CDR3 DNA reads as TGTGCCAGCAGCTTAGTGGTGAGGGAGAATGAGCAGTTCTTC. The encoded protein is CASSLVVRENEQFF.

This clonotype was recorded only once. The chain uses TRBV11-2 and TRBJ1-1; D call uncertain. Trimming took off 2 bases at V and 11 bases at J, with 18 bases between the two ends. Germline V CDR1 and CDR2: SGHAT, FQNNGV. The CDR3 covers 14 residues. The CDR3: CASSLLDGSAGAFF. As DNA, the CDR3 is TGTGCCAGCAGCTTACTGGACGGGTCCGCCGGGGCTTTCTTT.

This chain uses TRBV11-2 with TRBJ2-7, with a tentative D call TRBD1 (6 bases). The germline V gene has CDR1 SGHAT and CDR2 FQNNGV. The V and J ends lost 9 bases and 2 bases respectively, with 20 bases between them. The CDR3 sequence is 15 residues long. The CDR3 DNA reads as TGTGCCAGACAGCGGTCTTCAGAGGGGGCCTACGAGCAGTACTTC. It translates to CARQRSSEGAYEQYF.

Turning to this clonotype: One junction end does not reproduce the germline sequence, and a read error may be involved. The chain employs TRBV11-2 and TRBJ2-1; weak D call: TRBD1 (6 bases). Germline V gene lookup returns CDR1 SGHAT and CDR2 FQNNGV. The CDR3 is 10 residues long. The CDR3, as DNA: TGTGGCAGCAGAGGACAGATTCAGTTCTTC. It is translated as CGSRGQIQFF.

This clonotype appeared a single time. The junction does not match germline at one end; this may be a read error. This chain joins TRBV11-1 and TRBJ2-7; D perhaps matches TRBD2 (5 bases). The CDR3 contains 18 residues. Germline V lookup: CDR1 SGHAT, CDR2 FQDESV (reference sequence). CDR3 nucleotides: TGTGCCAGCAGCTTAGATGCTTTAGCGCGGGCGGTCCTCTACGAACAGTACTTC. Encoded protein: CASSLDALARAVLYEQYF. Complete variable domain (other parts from reference TRBV11-1 and TRBJ2-7): EAEVAQSPRYKITEKSQAVAFWCDPISGHATLYWYRQILGQGPELLVQFQDESVVDDSQLPKDRFSAERLKGVDSTLKIQPAELGDSAMYLCASSLDALARAVLYEQYFGPGTRLTVT.

About this clonotype itself: At one boundary the junction diverges from the germline segment, which might be a read error. The chain couples TRBV20-1 to TRBJ1-4, with no clear D. Germline CDR1 reads DFQATT; CDR2 reads SNEGSKA (reference sequence). The CDR3 loop spans 12 amino acids. DNA of the CDR3: TGCAGTGCTAGCAACCTTAATGAAAAACTATTTTTT. Translation gives CSASNLNEKLFF.

A note on this clonotype: A much larger clonotype is one base distant, so this may be a read error. The rearrangement uses TRBV6-1 and TRBJ2-2; D may be TRBD1 or TRBD2 (5 bases each). The CDR3 totals 16 residues. V was clipped by 3 bases and J by 6 bases, with 17 bases between them. Germline V gene lookup returns CDR1 MNHNS and CDR2 SASEGT. This CDR3 is CASSEAGRGDPGELFF. In nucleotides, the CDR3 is TGTGCCAGCAGTGAGGCTGGGAGAGGGGATCCCGGGGAGCTGTTTTTT.

Turning to this clonotype: It may be a read error: a sequence one base away is much more abundant. The chain combines TRBV6-1 with TRBJ2-7; D remains ambiguous. The V gene lost 2 bases and the J gene lost 5 bases, with 7 bases spanning the gap. CDR3 length: 12 amino acids. Germline CDR1 reads MNHNS; CDR2 reads SASEGT. The CDR3 DNA follows: TGTGCCAGCAGTGAATACCCCCACGAGCAGTACTTC. This sequence encodes CASSEYPHEQYF.

The rearrangement links TRBV4-2 to TRBJ2-1; D is possibly TRBD1 (5 bases). Looked up from germline, CDR1 is LGHNA and CDR2 is YNFKEQ. The CDR3 has 18 amino acids. Trimming pared 0 bases from V and 4 bases from J, leaving 19 bases between. The CDR3, as DNA: TGTGCCAGCAGCCAAGAAGGGCCAGGGCGCGGAGAATACAATGAGCAGTTCTTC. Translation: CASSQEGPGRGEYNEQFF.

This chain uses TRBV5-1 with TRBJ2-1; D gene ambiguous. The CDR3 runs to 12 residues. Trimming pared 4 bases from V and 12 bases from J, leaving 14 bases between. Germline values: CDR1 SGHRS, CDR2 YFSETQ. In DNA form, the CDR3 reads TGCGCCAGCAGCCCGAACTGGGGTGGGCAGTTCTTC. Its translation is CASSPNWGGQFF.

A word on this clonotype: This clone may be a read error of a much larger clone one base away. This chain links TRBV6-5 with TRBJ2-2; 11 bases are a match to TRBD2. Germline V lookup: CDR1 MNHEY, CDR2 SVGAGI. V trimming: 5 bases; J trimming: 7 bases; junction bases outside the gene matches: 15. The CDR3 is 18 amino acids. CDR3: CASSPQRLAGIDHGELFF. The CDR3 DNA reads as TGTGCCAGCAGTCCCCAACGACTAGCGGGAATCGATCACGGGGAGCTGTTTTTT.

This clonotype was counted ten times or more. The chain couples TRBV6-5 to TRBJ1-2; 9 nucleotides align to TRBD1. Looked up from germline, CDR1 is MNHEY and CDR2 is SVGAGI. The CDR3 loop spans 13 amino acids. Losses at the gene ends were 2 bases for V and 10 bases for J; bases not matched to a gene: 5. CDR3 sequence: CASSYEGQGFYTF. The DNA for the CDR3 is TGTGCCAGCAGTTACGAGGGACAGGGATTCTACACCTTC.

This clonotype was seen a single time. A junction boundary mismatches the germline segment, possibly from a read error. The chain joins TRBV11-2 to TRBJ1-1; maybe TRBD1 (6 bases). This CDR3 contains 15 residues. Germline V gene data show CDR1 as SGHAT and CDR2 as FQNNGV. This CDR3 is CASSIEQGRGTGAFF. CDR3 DNA: TGTGCCAGCAGCATAGAACAGGGCCGGGGAACTGGAGCTTTCTTC.

This clonotype was observed a handful of times. V gene TRBV7-9 combines with J gene TRBJ2-5, with 11 bases identical to TRBD1. J gave up 3 bases and V 5 bases, and 5 bases lay outside the gene matches. CDR3 size: 15 residues. Germline CDR1 is SEHNR and CDR2 is FQNEAQ (reference sequence). The CDR3 here is CASSQRTGGEETQYF. The CDR3 region has the DNA TGTGCCAGCAGCCAAAGGACAGGGGGCGAAGAGACCCAGTACTTC.

This clonotype has a handful of counts. A read error may produce the germline difference seen at one junction end. J is TRBJ2-1 and V is TRBV4-2, with 11 bases aligning to TRBD2. Germline V gives CDR1 LGHNA, CDR2 YNFKEQ. The CDR3 has 14 amino acids. CDR3 nucleotides: TGTGCCAGCAGCCAAGATCCCCAACTAGCGGGAGTGGTCTTC. Protein: CASSQDPQLAGVVF.

Notes on this clonotype: A read error may be the cause here, since a much bigger clone is one base away. This rearrangement joins TRBV28 to TRBJ2-3; TRBD2 might be the D (5 bases). The germline V gene encodes CDR1 MDHEN and CDR2 SYDVKM. The CDR3 contains 11 residues. CDR3 region: CVSQEETDPFF. In DNA form, the CDR3 reads TGTGTCAGCCAGGAGGAGACGGATCCGTTCTTT.

Note on this clonotype: A single base separates this from a much larger clone, so it may be a read error. The chain couples TRBV6-5 to TRBJ2-7; 7 bases fit TRBD1. The CDR3 sequence is 17 residues long. V gave up 7 bases and J gave up 4 bases; unmatched junction bases: 19. Germline loops: CDR1 MNHEY, CDR2 SVGAGI. The CDR3 bases are TGTGCCAGCAATAACTTTTCCGGACAGGTTTTCCGGTACGAGCAGTACTTC. Translating it yields CASNNFSGQVFRYEQYF.

About this clonotype itself: A read error may explain this, as a much larger clone is one base away. The J gene is TRBJ2-7, the V gene TRBV6-5, with 10 positions matching TRBD1. The CDR3 spans 14 residues. V lost 6 bases and J lost 2; bases outside the gene matches: 4. Germline V gene lookup returns CDR1 MNHEY and CDR2 SVGAGI. DNA of the CDR3: TGTGCCAGCAGGAGCGGGACAGGGGCCTACGAGCAGTACTTC. Translating gives CASRSGTGAYEQYF.